This TCR beta chain was obtained from a study of a mutant IDH1 vaccine in newly diagnosed glioma. Study at large: Prior therapy was radiotherapy, temozolomide, or both; most received both.

Some clones are missing from TCRdb's copy, which holds only in-frame ones; the method was immunoSEQ multiplex PCR. The sample contains roughly 45,000 clones, 65% to 85% of which appear only once. This clone appeared a single time. Its target is unknown. Sample time point: week 23, last vaccination. Doses consisted of 300 ug of mutant IDH1 20-mer peptide each, paired with topical imiquimod. Trimming at V came to 3 bases and at J to 4 bases, leaving 6 bases not matched to a gene. CDR3 size: 16 residues. The V gene's germline CDR1 is MRHNA and CDR2 SNTAGT. The chain recombines TRBV6-4 with TRBJ2-6; TRBD2 matches 7 bases. This clonotype originated in a woman between 18 and 29 years old with glioma. Some clones in this sample may be carry-over from other donors' samples. The input for sequencing was PBMCs, taken from a glioma patient whose treatment included an IDH1 peptide vaccine. CDR3 region: CASSEEGGDGANVLTF. The CDR3 coding sequence is TGTGCCAGCAGTGAGGAGGGAGGGGACGGGGCCAACGTCCTGACTTTC.